This is a list of T cell receptor beta chains from one sample in a study of cytomegalovirus exposure and HLA in healthy donors. Assay: immunoSEQ multiplex PCR; the TCRdb copy retains only in-frame clones and omits some. Among more than 95,000 clones listed, about three quarters were seen once. Sequencing was performed on PBMCs. The receptors stem from a woman in her 30s in good health and CMV-seronegative. CDR3s include the opening cysteine and the closing phenylalanine or tryptophan. A D gene is named only where the DNA matches it firmly. Clone size appears in some rows only: once, few, many, or a class for an expanded clone.

J gene: TRBJ1-1
V gene: TRBV6-1
clone size: NA
D gene: NA
CDR3 DNA: TGTGTCAGCAATCAGAACACTGAAGCTTTCTTT
CDR3 protein: CVSNQNTEAFF

J gene: TRBJ2-5
V gene: TRBV6-4
clone size: NA
D gene: NA
CDR3 DNA: TGTGCCAGCAGTGTCACAGAACAAGAGACCCAGTACTTC
CDR3 protein: CASSVTEQETQYF

J gene: TRBJ1-5
V gene: TRBV5-3
clone size: NA
D gene: TRBD1
CDR3 DNA: TGTGCCAGAAGCTTGAGACAGGGAACTTACGGACAGCCCCAGCATTTT
CDR3 protein: CARSLRQGTYGQPQHF

J gene: TRBJ1-1
V gene: TRBV28
clone size: NA
D gene: NA
CDR3 DNA: TGTGCCAGCAGTTTGGTTACGACAGGTGGCGGAGCTTTCTTT
CDR3 protein: CASSLVTTGGGAFF

J gene: TRBJ2-4
V gene: TRBV5-1
clone size: NA
D gene: NA
CDR3 DNA: TGCGCCAGCAGCTCCGAAGCGGCCAAAAACATTCAGTACTTC
CDR3 protein: CASSSEAAKNIQYF

J gene: TRBJ2-1
V gene: TRBV7-8
clone size: NA
D gene: TRBD2
CDR3 DNA: TGTGCCAGCAGCTTAAGAGCGGGGCCCCTCCTCTCCTACAATGAGCAGTTCTTC
CDR3 protein: CASSLRAGPLLSYNEQFF

J gene: TRBJ2-2
V gene: TRBV4-1
clone size: few
D gene: NA
CDR3 DNA: TGCGCCAGCAGCCGCACAGCCCCGTACACCGGGGAGCTGTTTTTT
CDR3 protein: CASSRTAPYTGELFF

J gene: TRBJ2-7
V gene: TRBV5-1
clone size: NA
D gene: NA
CDR3 DNA: TGCGCCAGCAGCTTGGGACAGGAAACCTACGAGCAGTACTTC
CDR3 protein: CASSLGQETYEQYF

J gene: TRBJ2-7
V gene: TRBV19
clone size: NA
D gene: TRBD1
CDR3 DNA: TGTGCCAGTAGTATAGGAGGACAGGGCTCGAGCTCCTACGAGCAGTACTTC
CDR3 protein: CASSIGGQGSSSYEQYF

J gene: TRBJ2-7
V gene: TRBV29-1
clone size: NA
D gene: TRBD1
CDR3 DNA: TGCAGCGTGACCGGGACAGGGTCGCGAGAGCAGTACTTC
CDR3 protein: CSVTGTGSREQYF

J gene: TRBJ1-4
V gene: TRBV7-2
clone size: NA
D gene: TRBD1
CDR3 DNA: TGTGCCAGCATGAGGGGGGCCAGGGGGCGGTGGGTGGTGTTTTTT
CDR3 protein: CASMRGARGRWVVFF

J gene: TRBJ1-1
V gene: TRBV7-9
clone size: NA
D gene: TRBD1
CDR3 DNA: TGTGCCAGCACCCCAGGGGGAGTTGATGAAGCTTTCTTT
CDR3 protein: CASTPGGVDEAFF

J gene: TRBJ1-4
V gene: TRBV5-1
clone size: NA
D gene: NA
CDR3 DNA: TGCGCCAGCAGCCGAGGGACTATAGGGAATGAAAAACTGTTTTTT
CDR3 protein: CASSRGTIGNEKLFF

J gene: TRBJ1-1
V gene: TRBV30
clone size: NA
D gene: NA
CDR3 DNA: TGTGCCTGGATCGGGGGGAACACTGAAGCTTTCTTT
CDR3 protein: CAWIGGNTEAFF

J gene: TRBJ2-7
V gene: TRBV4-1
clone size: NA
D gene: NA
CDR3 DNA: TGCGCCAGCAGCCAGGGGCTAGCGCCTAGCTCCTACGAGCAGTACTTC
CDR3 protein: CASSQGLAPSSYEQYF

J gene: TRBJ1-2
V gene: TRBV6-5
clone size: NA
D gene: NA
CDR3 DNA: TGTGCCAGCGGGGACATAGATAACTATGGCTACACCTTC
CDR3 protein: CASGDIDNYGYTF

J gene: TRBJ2-3
V gene: TRBV10-1
clone size: few
D gene: NA
CDR3 DNA: TGCGCCAGCAGTGAAGGAGGGGATGCAGATACGCAGTATTTT
CDR3 protein: CASSEGGDADTQYF

J gene: TRBJ2-7
V gene: TRBV2
clone size: NA
D gene: TRBD2
CDR3 DNA: TGTGCCAGCAAAAGGGAACTAGCGGGGGGAAGCGAGCAGTACTTC
CDR3 protein: CASKRELAGGSEQYF

J gene: TRBJ2-1
V gene: TRBV10-1
clone size: NA
D gene: NA
CDR3 DNA: TGCGCCAGCAGTGAGGCGGGGCCCTACAATGAGCAGTTCTTC
CDR3 protein: CASSEAGPYNEQFF